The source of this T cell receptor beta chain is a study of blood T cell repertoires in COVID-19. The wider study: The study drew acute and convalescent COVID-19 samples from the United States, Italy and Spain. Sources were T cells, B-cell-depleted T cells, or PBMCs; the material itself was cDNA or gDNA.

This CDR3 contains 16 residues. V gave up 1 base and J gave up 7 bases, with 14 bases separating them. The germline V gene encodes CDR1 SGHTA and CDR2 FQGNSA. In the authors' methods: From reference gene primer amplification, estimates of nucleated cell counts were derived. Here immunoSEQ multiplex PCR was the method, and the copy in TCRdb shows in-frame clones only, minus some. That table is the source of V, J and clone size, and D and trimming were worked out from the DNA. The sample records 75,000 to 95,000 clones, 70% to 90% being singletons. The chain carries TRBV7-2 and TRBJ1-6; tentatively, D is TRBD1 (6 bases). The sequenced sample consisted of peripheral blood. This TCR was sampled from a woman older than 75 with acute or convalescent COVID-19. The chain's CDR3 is CASSLEWGLSNSPLHF. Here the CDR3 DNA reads TGTGCCAGCAGCTTAGAGTGGGGGCTCTCAAATTCACCCCTCCACTTT.